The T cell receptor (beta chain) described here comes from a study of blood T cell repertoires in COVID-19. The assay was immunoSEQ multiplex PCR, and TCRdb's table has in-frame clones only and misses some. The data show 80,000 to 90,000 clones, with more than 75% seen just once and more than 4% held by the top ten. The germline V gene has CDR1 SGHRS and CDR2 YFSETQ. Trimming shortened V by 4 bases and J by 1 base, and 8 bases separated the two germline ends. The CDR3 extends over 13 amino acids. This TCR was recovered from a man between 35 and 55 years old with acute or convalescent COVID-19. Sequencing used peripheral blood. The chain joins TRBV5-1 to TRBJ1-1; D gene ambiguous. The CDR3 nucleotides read TGCGCCAGCAGCGGACTCTCGAACACTGAAGCTTTCTTT. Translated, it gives CASSGLSNTEAFF.